Below are 22 T cell receptor beta chains sequenced from a single sample in a study of blood T cell repertoires in COVID-19. Assay: immunoSEQ multiplex PCR; the TCRdb copy retains only in-frame clones and omits some. The data show about 120,000 clones, about 85% seen once. Sequencing used peripheral blood. These receptors were taken from a man at least 80 years old with active or convalescent COVID-19.

This clone was detected only once. The rearrangement uses TRBV7-8 and TRBJ2-5; D is possibly TRBD1 (7 bases). Looked up from germline, CDR1 is SGHVS and CDR2 is FQNEAQ. The CDR3 consists of 14 residues. V lost 1 base, J lost 5 bases, and 11 bases lay in between. CDR3 in DNA: TGTGCCAGCAGCTTAGTTCCAGGGGGGGAGACCCAGTACTTC. It yields the protein CASSLVPGGETQYF. The full variable domain, its missing parts supplied by reference TRBV7-8 and TRBJ2-5, is GAGVSQSPRYKVAKRGQDVALRCDPISGHVSLFWYQQALGQGPEFLTYFQNEAQLDKSGLPSDRFFAERPEGSVSTLKIQRTQQEDSAVYLCASSLVPGGETQYFGPGTRLLVL.

A single count supports this clone. The sample carries other DNA sequences with the same CDR3. This chain uses TRBV3-1 (or the pseudogene TRBV3-2) with TRBJ2-7; TRBD1 agrees at 8 bases. V trimming: 4 bases; J trimming: 1 base; junction bases outside the gene matches: 6. The CDR3 covers 15 residues. Germline V gene data show CDR1 as LGHDT and CDR2 as YNNKEL (reference sequence). CDR3 loop: CASSPGQGASYEQYF. The CDR3 bases are TGTGCCAGCAGCCCAGGACAGGGTGCGTCCTACGAGCAGTACTTC.

V usage is TRBV21-1 and J usage is TRBJ2-3; the D segment call TRBD1 is taken from the table without a DNA check. TRBV21-1 is flagged as a pseudogene. CDR3 length equals 15 residues. The DNA for the CDR3 is TGTGCCAGCAGCAAGGACACGTCTAGCACAGATACGCAGTATTTT. It encodes CASSKDTSSTDTQYF.

The rearrangement joins TRBV18 to TRBJ1-2; D call uncertain. Per germline, CDR1 KGHSH and CDR2 LQKENI. CDR3 length: 14 residues. Between the trimmed V and J ends, which lost 0 bases and 6 bases, there was a span of 11 bases. This CDR3 reads CASSPPSGIHGYTF. CDR3 nucleotides: TGTGCCAGCTCACCACCGTCCGGGATTCATGGCTACACCTTC.

The J gene is TRBJ2-5, the V gene TRBV5-4, with 9 bases identical to TRBD2. The germline V gene has CDR1 SGHNT and CDR2 YYREEE (reference sequence). The CDR3 is 17 residues long. The V and J ends lost 6 bases and 3 bases, in that order; junction bases with no gene match: 15. DNA for the CDR3: TGTGCCAGCACCCGCCTCTCCGCGGGAGGGGTTAAAGAGACCCAGTACTTC. Translated: CASTRLSAGGVKETQYF.

V usage is TRBV24-1 and J usage is TRBJ1-2, with D possibly TRBD1 on 6 matching bases. CDR1 is KGHDR, CDR2 SFDVKD, per germline. The CDR3 has 15 residues. The V and J ends lost 5 bases and 4 bases respectively, with 16 bases between them. DNA for the CDR3: TGTGCCACCAGTGGTCGACAGGCCTGGGGCTATGGCTACACCTTC. Its protein is CATSGRQAWGYGYTF.

The J gene is TRBJ1-5, the V gene TRBV2; TRBD1 agrees at 7 bases. The CDR3 loop spans 15 amino acids. In germline, CDR1 is SNHLY, CDR2 FYNNEI. V trimming: 6 bases; J trimming: 2 bases; junction bases outside the gene matches: 7. Written as DNA, the CDR3 is TGTGCCAGCAGCGTAACAGGGGACGGCAATCAGCCCCAGCATTTT. It specifies CASSVTGDGNQPQHF.

The chain couples TRBV30 to TRBJ1-2; D gene unclear. The CDR3 consists of 16 residues. Trimming took 1 base from V and 0 from J, leaving 15 bases between them. Germline CDR1 and CDR2: GTSNPN and SVGIG (reference sequence). The CDR3 nucleotides are TGTGCCTGGAGTGCGAGGGCAGCAAACTCTAACTATGGCTACACCTTC. Amino acids: CAWSARAANSNYGYTF. Combining the CDR3 with reference TRBV30 and TRBJ1-2 gives the whole variable domain SQTIHQWPATLVQPVGSPLSLECTVEGTSNPNLYWYRQAAGRGLQLLFYSVGIGQISSEVPQNLSASRPQDRQFILSSKKLLLSDSGFYLCAWSARAANSNYGYTFGSGTRLTVV.

The chain joins TRBV5-3 to TRBJ2-1, with no clear D. TRBV5-3 is sorted into the ORF group, with uncertain function. Trimming stripped 0 bases from V and 12 bases from J, with 13 bases between. This CDR3 has 13 amino acids. CDR3 sequence: CARSLGILGRQFF. The CDR3 coding sequence is TGTGCCAGAAGCTTGGGCATACTTGGGCGGCAGTTCTTC.

This clone has only a few counts. This chain uses TRBV7-7 with TRBJ2-1; weak D call: TRBD2 (6 bases). Germline V gives CDR1 SSHAT, CDR2 FNYEAQ (reference sequence). The CDR3 extends over 15 amino acids. V was pared by 5 bases and J by 5 bases, with 16 bases between. The CDR3 DNA sequence: TGTGCCAGCAGCATAACGTGGACTACCAACAATGAGCAGTTCTTC. The encoded protein is CASSITWTTNNEQFF.

The chain links TRBV20-1 to TRBJ1-2; 12 nucleotides match TRBD1. J lost 5 bases, V lost 3 bases, and 10 bases had no gene match. The germline CDR1 and CDR2 sequences are DFQATT and SNEGSKA (reference sequence). The CDR3 consists of 16 residues. The chain's CDR3 is CSASHAGDRGQYGYTF. In nucleotides, the CDR3 is TGCAGTGCTAGTCACGCTGGGGACAGGGGGCAGTATGGCTACACCTTC.

The CDR3, as DNA: TGTGCCAGCAGCGTAGGCACGGGGAGGACTAATGAAAAACTGTTTTTT. Translating gives CASSVGTGRTNEKLFF. This chain joins TRBV9 and TRBJ1-4; D is unclear. Looked up from germline, CDR1 is SGDLS and CDR2 is YYNGEE. This CDR3 is built from 16 residues. V lost 0 bases, J lost 2 bases, and 11 bases lay in between.

A single count supports this clone. The chain links TRBV28 to TRBJ1-5, with 8 nucleotides matching TRBD1. This CDR3 is 17 amino acids long. Germline V gene data show CDR1 as MDHEN and CDR2 as SYDVKM. V lost 3 bases and J lost 4; bases outside the gene matches: 11. CDR3 protein: CASSFSPGQAFNQPQHF. In nucleotides, the CDR3 is TGTGCCAGCAGTTTTAGCCCGGGACAGGCTTTTAATCAGCCCCAGCATTTT.

The chain combines TRBV6-1 with TRBJ2-1; 8 bases align to TRBD1. The junction had 14 bases not matched to a gene; V was cut back by 1 base and J by 6 bases. The CDR3 totals 18 residues. Germline CDR1 is MNHNS and CDR2 is SASEGT. The CDR3 is CASSEVAGRGRGGNEQFF. As DNA, the CDR3 is TGTGCCAGCAGTGAAGTGGCGGGCAGGGGGCGCGGTGGCAATGAGCAGTTCTTC.

The CDR3 reads CASSQEGTAHGQPQHF. DNA of the CDR3: TGCGCCAGCAGCCAAGAAGGGACTGCCCATGGCCAGCCCCAGCATTTT. The genes are TRBV4-1 and TRBJ1-5; TRBD1 might be the D (5 bases). V was shortened by 0 bases and J by 7 bases, with 16 bases between the two germline ends. The CDR3 has 16 amino acids. Germline-derived CDR1 and CDR2 are MGHRA and YSYEKL.

The V and J genes are TRBV19 and TRBJ2-3, with 8 positions matching TRBD2. Per germline, CDR1 LNHDA and CDR2 SQIVND (reference sequence). The CDR3 loop spans 16 amino acids. With 2 bases clipped from V and 2 bases from J, the junction kept 6 bases outside the gene matches. The CDR3 nucleotides read TGTGCCAGTAGTATACCCCTAGCGGGCCCCACAGATACGCAGTATTTT. It specifies CASSIPLAGPTDTQYF.

The rearrangement joins TRBV7-3 to TRBJ2-2, with D maybe TRBD2 (6 bases). V dropped 5 bases and J dropped 2 bases, with 12 bases sitting between them. The CDR3 is 15 amino acids. CDR1 is SGHTA, CDR2 FQGTGA, per germline. Written as DNA, the CDR3 is TGTGCCAGCAGCCCCCGGGACTTTAACACCGGGGAGCTGTTTTTT. It yields the protein CASSPRDFNTGELFF.

The chain employs TRBV9 and TRBJ2-6; possibly TRBD1 for D (5 bases). The CDR3 contains 15 residues. V was cut by 3 bases and J by 2 bases, with 9 bases left in between. Germline V gene data show CDR1 as SGDLS and CDR2 as YYNGEE. The CDR3 spells CASSARVPGANVLTF. The CDR3 DNA is TGTGCCAGCAGCGCCAGGGTACCTGGGGCCAACGTCCTGACTTTC.

This clone was found once. The V call is TRBV5-1, the J call TRBJ2-7, with D perhaps TRBD2 (5 bases). The CDR3 sequence is 13 residues long. The V end was cut by 4 bases, the J end by 2 bases, with 10 bases between. Germline CDR1 and CDR2: SGHRS and YFSETQ. DNA of the CDR3: TGCGCCAGCAGCCCGAGGGCCCCCTACGAGCAGTACTTC. Its protein product is CASSPRAPYEQYF.

The chain couples TRBV30 to TRBJ1-2; D remains unclear. Germline CDR1 reads GTSNPN; CDR2 reads SVGIG (reference sequence). The germline V and J ends were trimmed by 0 bases and 8 bases, with 10 bases remaining between them. The CDR3 is 12 amino acids. The CDR3 loop reads CAWSVSRRGYTF. CDR3 nucleotide sequence: TGTGCCTGGAGTGTAAGTCGGCGGGGCTACACCTTC. The full variable domain, with the rest looked up from reference TRBV30 and TRBJ1-2, is SQTIHQWPATLVQPVGSPLSLECTVEGTSNPNLYWYRQAAGRGLQLLFYSVGIGQISSEVPQNLSASRPQDRQFILSSKKLLLSDSGFYLCAWSVSRRGYTFGSGTRLTVV.

This chain uses TRBV18 with TRBJ1-1; 10 bases align to TRBD1. Looked up from germline, CDR1 is KGHSH and CDR2 is LQKENI. CDR3 length equals 16 residues. Germline trimming cut 1 base from V and 5 bases from J; bases unmatched to any gene: 7. DNA for the CDR3: TGTGCCAGCTCACCACTGGGGACAGGGGTTCGTACTGAAGCTTTCTTT. Translating gives CASSPLGTGVRTEAFF.

V is TRBV28 and J is TRBJ1-3, with D possibly matching TRBD1 (6 bases). This CDR3 is 15 amino acids long. V was cut by 5 bases and J by 2 bases, with 13 bases left in between. Germline assignment: CDR1 MDHEN and CDR2 SYDVKM. The CDR3 is CASSTIRGTGNTIYF. The CDR3 DNA is TGTGCCAGCAGTACCATCAGGGGTACTGGAAACACCATATATTTT.